These T cell receptor beta chains were read from a single sample in a study of blood T cell repertoires in COVID-19. Produced via immunoSEQ multiplex PCR; TCRdb's table is partial and in-frame only. The table includes 200,000 to 300,000 clones, approximately 83% detected once. Sequencing was performed on peripheral blood. All receptors derive from a woman aged 80 or over with acute or convalescent COVID-19. Both conserved end residues are part of each CDR3. The order of the fields is D gene, clone size, V gene, J gene, CDR3 length, CDR3 protein, CDR3 DNA. D genes are given only for firm matches. Not every row has a clone size; where given, it reads once, few, many or a size class.

D gene: TRBD2; clone size: -; V gene: TRBV6-5; J gene: TRBJ2-5; CDR3 length: 13; CDR3 protein: CASARGVQETQYF; CDR3 DNA: TGTGCCAGCGCCCGGGGGGTCCAAGAGACCCAGTACTTC
D gene: TRBD1; clone size: -; V gene: TRBV5-1; J gene: TRBJ1-2; CDR3 length: 15; CDR3 protein: CASSLAGTGYYGYTF; CDR3 DNA: TGCGCCAGCAGCTTGGCCGGGACAGGGTATTATGGCTACACCTTC
D gene: -; clone size: -; V gene: TRBV29-1; J gene: TRBJ1-1; CDR3 length: 13; CDR3 protein: CSVEGRMNTEAFF; CDR3 DNA: TGCAGCGTTGAAGGGAGGATGAACACTGAAGCTTTCTTT
D gene: -; clone size: -; V gene: TRBV28; J gene: TRBJ1-5; CDR3 length: 15; CDR3 protein: CASRRGQYSNQPQHF; CDR3 DNA: TGTGCCAGCCGAAGAGGGCAGTATAGCAATCAGCCCCAGCATTTT
D gene: -; clone size: -; V gene: TRBV2; J gene: TRBJ1-5; CDR3 length: 15; CDR3 protein: CASSPGQTDNQPQHF; CDR3 DNA: TGTGCCAGCAGTCCTGGACAGACGGACAATCAGCCCCAGCATTTT
D gene: -; clone size: -; V gene: TRBV4-1; J gene: TRBJ1-5; CDR3 length: 14; CDR3 protein: CASSQDPAGKPQHF; CDR3 DNA: TGCGCCAGCAGCCAAGATCCTGCGGGAAAGCCCCAGCATTTT
D gene: TRBD1; clone size: -; V gene: TRBV2; J gene: TRBJ2-5; CDR3 length: 14; CDR3 protein: CASRLGTVQETQYF; CDR3 DNA: TGTGCCAGCAGACTAGGGACAGTCCAAGAGACCCAGTACTTC
D gene: -; clone size: -; V gene: TRBV5-8; J gene: TRBJ2-6; CDR3 length: 16; CDR3 protein: CASSLGTTSGANVLTF; CDR3 DNA: TGTGCCAGCAGCTTGGGGACAACCTCTGGGGCCAACGTCCTGACTTTC
D gene: TRBD1; clone size: -; V gene: TRBV19; J gene: TRBJ1-5; CDR3 length: 18; CDR3 protein: CASSKRGTGGSRYQPQHF; CDR3 DNA: TGTGCCAGTAGTAAGCGCGGGACAGGGGGGAGTCGTTATCAGCCCCAGCATTTT
D gene: -; clone size: once; V gene: TRBV5-6; J gene: TRBJ1-2; CDR3 length: 18; CDR3 protein: CASSFLPERGTFYYGYTF; CDR3 DNA: TGTGCCAGCAGCTTCTTACCGGAACGGGGAACATTTTACTATGGCTACACCTTC
D gene: TRBD2; clone size: -; V gene: TRBV18; J gene: TRBJ2-5; CDR3 length: 16; CDR3 protein: CASSPASGGTQETQYF; CDR3 DNA: TGTGCCAGCTCACCAGCTAGCGGGGGGACCCAAGAGACCCAGTACTTC
D gene: -; clone size: -; V gene: TRBV11-2; J gene: TRBJ1-6; CDR3 length: 13; CDR3 protein: CASSVRVDSPLHF; CDR3 DNA: TGTGCCAGCAGCGTCCGGGTGGATTCACCCCTCCACTTT
D gene: TRBD1; clone size: -; V gene: TRBV5-1; J gene: TRBJ2-5; CDR3 length: 15; CDR3 protein: CASSLLGQGRETQYF; CDR3 DNA: TGCGCCAGCAGCTTGCTGGGACAGGGTCGAGAGACCCAGTACTTC
D gene: -; clone size: few; V gene: TRBV27; J gene: TRBJ1-4; CDR3 length: 15; CDR3 protein: CASSFSLGGNEKLFF; CDR3 DNA: TGTGCCAGCAGTTTTTCGTTAGGGGGTAATGAAAAACTGTTTTTT
D gene: -; clone size: -; V gene: TRBV20-1; J gene: TRBJ2-5; CDR3 length: 11; CDR3 protein: CGGTYQETQYF; CDR3 DNA: TGCGGGGGGACGTACCAAGAGACCCAGTACTTC
D gene: TRBD2; clone size: -; V gene: TRBV7-3; J gene: TRBJ2-2; CDR3 length: 16; CDR3 protein: CASSFAGGALAGELFF; CDR3 DNA: TGTGCCAGCAGCTTTGCGGGGGGCGCATTGGCCGGGGAGCTGTTTTTT
D gene: TRBD1; clone size: few; V gene: TRBV5-1; J gene: TRBJ1-2; CDR3 length: 17; CDR3 protein: CASSLDQQGDFALGYTF; CDR3 DNA: TGCGCCAGCAGCTTGGACCAACAGGGGGACTTCGCTTTAGGCTACACCTTC
D gene: TRBD1; clone size: -; V gene: TRBV2; J gene: TRBJ1-6; CDR3 length: 14; CDR3 protein: CASTVGTVESPLHF; CDR3 DNA: TGTGCCAGCACCGTTGGGACAGTAGAATCACCCCTCCACTTT
D gene: -; clone size: few; V gene: TRBV28; J gene: TRBJ1-6; CDR3 length: 14; CDR3 protein: CATRGYRANSPLHF; CDR3 DNA: TGTGCCACTAGGGGCTACAGGGCCAATTCACCCCTCCACTTT
D gene: -; clone size: -; V gene: TRBV28; J gene: TRBJ2-1; CDR3 length: 15; CDR3 protein: CATSGMEGYNNEQFF; CDR3 DNA: TGTGCCACATCCGGAATGGAGGGTTATAACAATGAGCAGTTCTTC
D gene: TRBD1; clone size: -; V gene: TRBV27; J gene: TRBJ2-7; CDR3 length: 13; CDR3 protein: CALPDRLYYEQYF; CDR3 DNA: TGTGCCCTACCGGACAGGCTGTACTACGAGCAGTACTTC
D gene: TRBD1; clone size: once; V gene: TRBV5-4; J gene: TRBJ2-5; CDR3 length: 16; CDR3 protein: CASSLAQGAGQETQYF; CDR3 DNA: TGTGCCAGCAGCTTGGCCCAGGGGGCAGGGCAAGAGACCCAGTACTTC
D gene: TRBD1; clone size: -; V gene: TRBV5-4; J gene: TRBJ1-1; CDR3 length: 15; CDR3 protein: CASSYAGTGATEAFF; CDR3 DNA: TGTGCCAGCAGCTACGCCGGGACAGGGGCCACTGAAGCTTTCTTT
D gene: -; clone size: -; V gene: TRBV11-3; J gene: TRBJ2-2; CDR3 length: 11; CDR3 protein: CASTPTGELFF; CDR3 DNA: TGTGCCAGCACCCCAACCGGGGAGCTGTTTTTT
D gene: TRBD1; clone size: few; V gene: TRBV7-9; J gene: TRBJ1-1; CDR3 length: 15; CDR3 protein: CASSRQGGTNTEAFF; CDR3 DNA: TGTGCCAGCAGCCGACAGGGGGGAACGAACACTGAAGCTTTCTTT
D gene: TRBD1; clone size: -; V gene: TRBV28; J gene: TRBJ2-7; CDR3 length: 14; CDR3 protein: CASTRTGGNREQYF; CDR3 DNA: TGTGCCAGCACCAGGACAGGGGGGAACAGGGAGCAGTACTTC
D gene: TRBD1; clone size: -; V gene: TRBV25-1; J gene: TRBJ1-1; CDR3 length: 14; CDR3 protein: CASSGTGLNTEAFF; CDR3 DNA: TGTGCCAGCAGTGGGACAGGTCTGAACACTGAAGCTTTCTTT
D gene: -; clone size: few; V gene: TRBV3-1/TRBV3-2; J gene: TRBJ2-3; CDR3 length: 18; CDR3 protein: CASSQDPPRLVSTDTQYF; CDR3 DNA: TGTGCCAGCAGCCAAGACCCCCCCAGACTAGTTAGCACAGATACGCAGTATTTT
D gene: TRBD2; clone size: -; V gene: TRBV7-3; J gene: TRBJ2-1; CDR3 length: 14; CDR3 protein: CASSFLAGVGEQFF; CDR3 DNA: TGTGCCAGCAGCTTTCTAGCGGGGGTTGGTGAGCAGTTCTTC
D gene: -; clone size: -; V gene: TRBV2; J gene: TRBJ1-3; CDR3 length: 13; CDR3 protein: CASSVQGGNTIYF; CDR3 DNA: TGTGCCAGCAGTGTACAGGGCGGAAACACCATATATTTT
D gene: -; clone size: -; V gene: TRBV10-3; J gene: TRBJ2-7; CDR3 length: 14; CDR3 protein: CAISESRVPGEQYF; CDR3 DNA: TGTGCCATCAGTGAGTCCCGGGTTCCTGGCGAGCAGTACTTC
D gene: TRBD1; clone size: -; V gene: TRBV12-5; J gene: TRBJ2-5; CDR3 length: 15; CDR3 protein: CASGLGQGALETQYF; CDR3 DNA: TGTGCTAGTGGTTTAGGACAGGGGGCGCTTGAGACCCAGTACTTC
D gene: TRBD2; clone size: -; V gene: TRBV7-9; J gene: TRBJ2-1; CDR3 length: 15; CDR3 protein: CASSLLLAGQGEQFF; CDR3 DNA: TGTGCCAGCAGCTTATTGCTAGCGGGGCAGGGTGAGCAGTTCTTC
D gene: TRBD1; clone size: -; V gene: TRBV5-1; J gene: TRBJ2-1; CDR3 length: 15; CDR3 protein: CASSLGDRAVNEQFF; CDR3 DNA: TGCGCCAGCAGCTTGGGTGACAGGGCGGTCAATGAGCAGTTCTTC
D gene: TRBD1; clone size: once; V gene: TRBV28; J gene: TRBJ1-5; CDR3 length: 13; CDR3 protein: CASRTGYNQPQHF; CDR3 DNA: TGTGCCAGCAGGACAGGGTACAATCAGCCCCAGCATTTT
D gene: TRBD1; clone size: -; V gene: TRBV7-3; J gene: TRBJ2-7; CDR3 length: 15; CDR3 protein: CASSLFPGTDYEQYF; CDR3 DNA: TGTGCCAGCAGCCTATTTCCCGGGACAGACTACGAGCAGTACTTC
D gene: TRBD2; clone size: -; V gene: TRBV18; J gene: TRBJ2-1; CDR3 length: 15; CDR3 protein: CASSQLAGGENEQFF; CDR3 DNA: TGTGCCAGCTCACAACTAGCGGGGGGGGAAAATGAGCAGTTCTTC
D gene: -; clone size: -; V gene: TRBV28; J gene: TRBJ1-5; CDR3 length: 15; CDR3 protein: CASSLGALEVQPQHF; CDR3 DNA: TGTGCCAGCAGTTTAGGAGCATTGGAGGTACAGCCCCAGCATTTT
D gene: TRBD2; clone size: -; V gene: TRBV3-1/TRBV3-2; J gene: TRBJ2-5; CDR3 length: 17; CDR3 protein: CASSEGSSGGARETQYF; CDR3 DNA: TGTGCCAGCAGCGAGGGATCTAGCGGGGGGGCTAGAGAGACCCAGTACTTC
D gene: -; clone size: -; V gene: TRBV3-1/TRBV3-2; J gene: TRBJ2-7; CDR3 length: 16; CDR3 protein: CASSHPQNAFGYEQYF; CDR3 DNA: TGTGCCAGCAGCCACCCACAGAACGCCTTTGGATACGAGCAGTACTTC
D gene: -; clone size: -; V gene: TRBV15; J gene: TRBJ2-1; CDR3 length: 16; CDR3 protein: CATSRARPTLAREQFF; CDR3 DNA: TGTGCCACCAGCAGAGCGAGGCCCACCTTGGCGCGTGAGCAGTTCTTC
D gene: -; clone size: -; V gene: TRBV2; J gene: TRBJ2-3; CDR3 length: 13; CDR3 protein: CASRATATDTQYF; CDR3 DNA: TGTGCCAGCAGAGCTACTGCCACAGATACGCAGTATTTT
D gene: TRBD1; clone size: -; V gene: TRBV4-1; J gene: TRBJ1-5; CDR3 length: 14; CDR3 protein: CASSRRQGNQPQHF; CDR3 DNA: TGCGCCAGCAGCCGCCGACAGGGGAATCAGCCCCAGCATTTT
D gene: -; clone size: once; V gene: TRBV3-1/TRBV3-2; J gene: TRBJ2-5; CDR3 length: 15; CDR3 protein: CASSQSGTIQETQYF; CDR3 DNA: TGTGCCAGCAGCCAAAGTGGTACTATACAAGAGACCCAGTACTTC
D gene: TRBD1; clone size: -; V gene: TRBV10-3; J gene: TRBJ1-1; CDR3 length: 15; CDR3 protein: CAITATGGWGTEAFF; CDR3 DNA: TGTGCCATCACGGCGACAGGGGGCTGGGGCACTGAAGCTTTCTTT
D gene: TRBD1; clone size: -; V gene: TRBV20-1; J gene: TRBJ1-1; CDR3 length: 11; CDR3 protein: CSAGDRESAFF; CDR3 DNA: TGCAGTGCAGGAGACAGGGAGTCGGCTTTCTTT
D gene: -; clone size: -; V gene: TRBV28; J gene: TRBJ1-2; CDR3 length: 11; CDR3 protein: CASSPQYGYTF; CDR3 DNA: TGTGCCAGCAGTCCCCAATATGGCTACACCTTC
D gene: -; clone size: -; V gene: TRBV28; J gene: TRBJ1-1; CDR3 length: 13; CDR3 protein: CASSLLTNTEAFF; CDR3 DNA: TGTGCCAGCAGTTTACTTACAAACACTGAAGCTTTCTTT
D gene: -; clone size: -; V gene: TRBV5-1; J gene: TRBJ1-5; CDR3 length: 14; CDR3 protein: CARSWGGAYQPQHF; CDR3 DNA: TGCGCCCGCAGCTGGGGGGGGGCCTATCAGCCCCAGCATTTT
D gene: TRBD1; clone size: once; V gene: TRBV19; J gene: TRBJ2-2; CDR3 length: 15; CDR3 protein: CASKQPGQDTGELFF; CDR3 DNA: TGTGCCAGTAAGCAACCGGGACAGGACACCGGGGAGCTGTTTTTT
D gene: TRBD1; clone size: -; V gene: TRBV28; J gene: TRBJ1-5; CDR3 length: 19; CDR3 protein: CASSPPGTGGVYSNQPQHF; CDR3 DNA: TGTGCCAGCAGTCCGCCCGGGACAGGGGGAGTCTATAGCAATCAGCCCCAGCATTTT
D gene: -; clone size: -; V gene: TRBV6-5; J gene: TRBJ2-3; CDR3 length: 11; CDR3 protein: CASTFTDTQYF; CDR3 DNA: TGTGCCAGCACCTTCACAGATACGCAGTATTTT
D gene: TRBD1; clone size: -; V gene: TRBV30; J gene: TRBJ1-5; CDR3 length: 14; CDR3 protein: CAWSFGQEYQPQHF; CDR3 DNA: TGTGCCTGGAGTTTCGGACAGGAGTATCAGCCCCAGCATTTT
D gene: TRBD1; clone size: -; V gene: TRBV30; J gene: TRBJ1-5; CDR3 length: 14; CDR3 protein: CAWGTGARNQPQHF; CDR3 DNA: TGTGCCTGGGGGACAGGGGCGCGCAATCAGCCCCAGCATTTT
D gene: TRBD1; clone size: few; V gene: TRBV19; J gene: TRBJ1-1; CDR3 length: 17; CDR3 protein: CASSPPGKGDRNTEAFF; CDR3 DNA: TGTGCCAGTAGTCCTCCCGGCAAGGGGGACAGGAACACTGAAGCTTTCTTT